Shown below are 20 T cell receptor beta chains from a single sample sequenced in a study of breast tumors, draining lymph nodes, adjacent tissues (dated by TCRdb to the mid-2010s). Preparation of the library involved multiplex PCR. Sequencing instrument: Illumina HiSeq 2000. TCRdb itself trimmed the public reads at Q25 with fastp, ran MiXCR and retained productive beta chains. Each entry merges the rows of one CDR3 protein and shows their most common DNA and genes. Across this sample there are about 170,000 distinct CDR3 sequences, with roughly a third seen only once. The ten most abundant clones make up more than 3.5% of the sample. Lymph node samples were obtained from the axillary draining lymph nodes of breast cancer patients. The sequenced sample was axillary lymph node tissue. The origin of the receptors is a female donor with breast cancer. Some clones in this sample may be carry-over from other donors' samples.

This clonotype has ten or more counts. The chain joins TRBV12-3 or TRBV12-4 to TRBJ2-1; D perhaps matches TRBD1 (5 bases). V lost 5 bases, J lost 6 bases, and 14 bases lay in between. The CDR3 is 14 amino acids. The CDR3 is CASSDSYPGNEQFF. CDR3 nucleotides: TGTGCCAGCAGTGACAGCTATCCCGGCAATGAGCAGTTCTTC.

CDR3 in amino acids: CASSEVQDLSTEAFF. The CDR3 DNA reads as TGTGCCAGCAGTGAAGTACAGGATTTAAGTACTGAAGCTTTCTTT. This chain links TRBV2 with TRBJ1-1, with a weak D call TRBD1 (5 bases). Germline CDR1 SNHLY, CDR2 FYNNEI. The CDR3 length is 15 residues. V lost 1 base and J lost 5, with 14 bases in between.

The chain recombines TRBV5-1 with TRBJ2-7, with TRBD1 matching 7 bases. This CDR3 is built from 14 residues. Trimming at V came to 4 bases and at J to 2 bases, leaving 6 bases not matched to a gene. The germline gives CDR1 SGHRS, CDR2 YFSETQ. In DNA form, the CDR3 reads TGCGCCAGCAGCCTAGGGGACAGACCCTACGAGCAGTACTTC. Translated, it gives CASSLGDRPYEQYF. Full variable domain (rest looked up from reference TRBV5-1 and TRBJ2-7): KAGVTQTPRYLIKTRGQQVTLSCSPISGHRSVSWYQQTPGQGLQFLFEYFSETQRNKGNFPGRFSGRQFSNSRSEMNVSTLELGDSALYLCASSLGDRPYEQYFGPGTRLTVT.

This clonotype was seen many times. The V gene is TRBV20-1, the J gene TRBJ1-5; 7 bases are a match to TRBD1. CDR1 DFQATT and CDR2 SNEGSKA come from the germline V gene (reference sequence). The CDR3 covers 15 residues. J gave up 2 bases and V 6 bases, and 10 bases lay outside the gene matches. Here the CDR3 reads CSAGSDREGNQPQHF. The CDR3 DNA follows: TGCAGTGCGGGGAGTGACAGGGAGGGCAATCAGCCCCAGCATTTT.

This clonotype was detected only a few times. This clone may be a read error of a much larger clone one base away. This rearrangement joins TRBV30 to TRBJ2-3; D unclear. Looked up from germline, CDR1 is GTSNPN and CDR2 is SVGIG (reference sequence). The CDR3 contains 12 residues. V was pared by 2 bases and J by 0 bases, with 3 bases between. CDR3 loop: CAWSLSTDTQYF. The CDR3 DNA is TGTGCCTGGAGTCTCAGCACAGATACGCAGTATTTT.

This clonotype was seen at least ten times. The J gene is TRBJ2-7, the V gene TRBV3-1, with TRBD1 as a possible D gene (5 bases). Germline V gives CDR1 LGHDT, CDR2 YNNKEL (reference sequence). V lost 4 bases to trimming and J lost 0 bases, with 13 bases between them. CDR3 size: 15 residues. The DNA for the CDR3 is TGTGCCAGCAGCCCCGGAAGGGGAAGCTCCTACGAGCAGTACTTC. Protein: CASSPGRGSSYEQYF.

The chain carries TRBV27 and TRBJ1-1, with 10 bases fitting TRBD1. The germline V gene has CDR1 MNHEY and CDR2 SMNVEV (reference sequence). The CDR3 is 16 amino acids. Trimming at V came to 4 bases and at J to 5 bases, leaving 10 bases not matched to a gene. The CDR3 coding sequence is TGTGCCAGCAGTTCGTCAGACAGGGGGCTGTCAACTGAAGCTTTCTTT. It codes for CASSSSDRGLSTEAFF.

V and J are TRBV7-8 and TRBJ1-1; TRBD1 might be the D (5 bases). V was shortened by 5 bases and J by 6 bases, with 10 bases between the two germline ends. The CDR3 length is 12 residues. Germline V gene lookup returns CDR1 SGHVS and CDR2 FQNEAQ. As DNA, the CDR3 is TGTGCCAGCAGCCTGGGGGGAGCTGAAGCTTTCTTT. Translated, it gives CASSLGGAEAFF. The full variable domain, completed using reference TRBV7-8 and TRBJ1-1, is GAGVSQSPRYKVAKRGQDVALRCDPISGHVSLFWYQQALGQGPEFLTYFQNEAQLDKSGLPSDRFFAERPEGSVSTLKIQRTQQEDSAVYLCASSLGGAEAFFGQGTRLTVV.

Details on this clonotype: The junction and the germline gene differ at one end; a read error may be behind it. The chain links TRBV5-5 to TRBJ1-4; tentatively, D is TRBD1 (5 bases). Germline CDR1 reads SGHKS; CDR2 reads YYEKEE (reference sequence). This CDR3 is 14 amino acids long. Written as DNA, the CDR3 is TGCGCCAGCAGCCAGGGTAGAGTAGAAGAAAAACTGTTTTTT. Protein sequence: CASSQGRVEEKLFF.

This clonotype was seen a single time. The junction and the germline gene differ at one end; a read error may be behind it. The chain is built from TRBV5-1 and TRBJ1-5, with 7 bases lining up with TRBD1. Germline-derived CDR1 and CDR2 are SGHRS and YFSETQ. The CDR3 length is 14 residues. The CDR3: CASSSTGSNHPQHF. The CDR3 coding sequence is TGCGCCAGCAGCTCGACAGGGTCCAATCACCCCCAGCATTTT.

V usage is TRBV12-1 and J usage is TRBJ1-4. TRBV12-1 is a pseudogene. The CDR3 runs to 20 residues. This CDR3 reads CASSSAGANLQSPRGEKLFF. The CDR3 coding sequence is TGTGCCAGCAGCTCCGCGGGAGCCAACCTTCAATCCCCTCGTGGTGAAAAACTGTTTTTT.

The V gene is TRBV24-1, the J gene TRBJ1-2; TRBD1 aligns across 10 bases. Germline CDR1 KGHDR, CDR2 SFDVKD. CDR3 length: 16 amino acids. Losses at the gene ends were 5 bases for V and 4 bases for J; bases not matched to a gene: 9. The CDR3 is CATSAPGQGRGYGYTF. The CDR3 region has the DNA TGTGCCACCAGTGCGCCGGGACAGGGGAGGGGCTATGGCTACACCTTC.

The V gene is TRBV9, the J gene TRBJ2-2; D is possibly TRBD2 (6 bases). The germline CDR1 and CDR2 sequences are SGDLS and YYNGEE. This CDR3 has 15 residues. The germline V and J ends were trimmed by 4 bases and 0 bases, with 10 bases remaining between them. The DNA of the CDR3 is TGTGCCAGCAGCAGCGGGCCCGCGAACACCGGGGAGCTGTTTTTT. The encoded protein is CASSSGPANTGELFF.

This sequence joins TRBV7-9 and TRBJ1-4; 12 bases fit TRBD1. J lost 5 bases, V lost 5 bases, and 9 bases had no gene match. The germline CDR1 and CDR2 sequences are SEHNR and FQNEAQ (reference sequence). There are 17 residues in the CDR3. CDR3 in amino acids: CASSIRDRGPRNEKLFF. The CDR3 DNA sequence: TGTGCCAGCAGCATCAGGGACAGGGGGCCCCGGAATGAAAAACTGTTTTTT.

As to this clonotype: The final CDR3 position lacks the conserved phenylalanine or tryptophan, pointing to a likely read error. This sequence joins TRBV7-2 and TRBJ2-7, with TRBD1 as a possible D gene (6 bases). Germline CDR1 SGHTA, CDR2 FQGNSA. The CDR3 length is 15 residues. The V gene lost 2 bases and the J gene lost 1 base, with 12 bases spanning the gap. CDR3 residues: CASSLRPQGSYEQYL. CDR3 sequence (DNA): TGTGCCAGCAGCTTAAGGCCACAGGGATCCTACGAGCAGTACCTC.

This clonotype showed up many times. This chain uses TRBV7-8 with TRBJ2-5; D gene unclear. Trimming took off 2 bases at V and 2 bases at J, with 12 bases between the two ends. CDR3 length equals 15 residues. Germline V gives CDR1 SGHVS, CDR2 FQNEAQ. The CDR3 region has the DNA TGTGCCAGCAGCTTATTGGAGACCCCACAAGAGACCCAGTACTTC. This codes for CASSLLETPQETQYF.

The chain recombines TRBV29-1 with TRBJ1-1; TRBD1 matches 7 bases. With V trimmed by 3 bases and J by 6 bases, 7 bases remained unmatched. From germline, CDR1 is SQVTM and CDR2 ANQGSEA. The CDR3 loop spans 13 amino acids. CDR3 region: CSVDDRDYAEAFF. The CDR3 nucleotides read TGCAGCGTTGATGACAGGGACTACGCTGAAGCTTTCTTT.

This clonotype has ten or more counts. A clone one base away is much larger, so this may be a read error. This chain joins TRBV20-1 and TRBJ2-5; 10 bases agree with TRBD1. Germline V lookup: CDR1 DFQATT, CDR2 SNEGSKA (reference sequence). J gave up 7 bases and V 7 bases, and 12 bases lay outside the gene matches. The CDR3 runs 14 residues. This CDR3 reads CSVRPGQGFATQYF. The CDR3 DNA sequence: TGCAGTGTTAGGCCGGGACAGGGGTTCGCGACCCAGTACTTC.

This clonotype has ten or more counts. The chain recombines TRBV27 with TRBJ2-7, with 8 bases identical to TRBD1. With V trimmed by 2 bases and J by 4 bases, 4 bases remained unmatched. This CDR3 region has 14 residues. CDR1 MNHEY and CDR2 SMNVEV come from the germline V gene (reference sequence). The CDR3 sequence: CASSLMDRAYEQYF. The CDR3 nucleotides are TGTGCCAGCAGTTTAATGGACAGGGCATACGAGCAGTACTTC.

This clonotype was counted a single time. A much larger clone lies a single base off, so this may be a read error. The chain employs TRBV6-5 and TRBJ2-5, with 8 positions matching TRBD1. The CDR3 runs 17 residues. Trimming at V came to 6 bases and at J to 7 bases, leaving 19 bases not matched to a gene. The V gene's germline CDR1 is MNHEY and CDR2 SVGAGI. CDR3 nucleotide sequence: TGTGCCAGCAGCTATGAGACACATCCAGGGGGCGGAGGGACCCAGTACTTC. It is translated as CASSYETHPGGGGTQYF.